This TCR beta chain was profiled in a study of immune evolution from preneoplasia to lung adenocarcinoma (dated by TCRdb to about 2021). Regarding the study in general: No AAH lesions showed HLA loss of heterozygosity, compared with 7% of AIS, more than 13% of MIA and about a third of ADC lesions. The study profiled immune contexture across lung adenocarcinoma precursors and invasive adenocarcinoma using immune gene expression, TCR sequencing and multiplex immunofluorescence. Resected precursor lesions (AAH, AIS, MIA) and invasive adenocarcinomas were each compared against paired morphologically normal lung tissue. Sample size was based on specimen availability rather than a prior power calculation. The immune data were integrated with whole exome sequencing and methylation data from the same cohort of nodules. The overall cohort comprised 55 or so patients with pulmonary nodules who underwent surgical resection. A total of under 55 patients contributed TCR sequencing data. It was reported in the study that approximately 99 samples were used for TCR sequencing. POLYSOLVER was used to infer Class I HLA alleles from exome data, while LOHHLA was used to detect allele-specific HLA loss. What the work shows at the level of the full study, not this receptor alone: Findings were based on association rather than direct causation; larger cohorts with long-term follow-up and longitudinal biopsies were deemed needed. Normal lung showed the highest clonality, whereas later-stage lesions appeared to have higher T cell density and diversity but lower clonality. Because every patient came from Japan and China, how well the results apply to Western populations was uncertain. The highest T cell clonality was observed in KRAS-mutant nodules compared with EGFR-mutant or double wild-type lesions. Top T cell clone frequencies were highest in normal lung and appeared to decrease progressively from AAH through AIS, MIA and invasive adenocarcinoma.

As to this clone: Its antigen remains unidentified. No much larger clone exists at a distance of one base, and base qualities are not known.

The CDR3 runs 13 residues from the cysteine to the phenylalanine. Only the CDR3 portion is preserved as DNA: 39 bases, with reading frame beginning at the first base. For this chain, trimming is 3 bases at the V end and 6 bases at the J end, and the number of junction bases without a gene match is 2. CDR1 and CDR2 were assigned from the germline V gene as SGHRS and YFSETQ. Between about 2013 and 2018, the patients underwent resection in either Japan or China. Two lung cancer pathologists independently reviewed H&E slides to confirm the histologic diagnosis of every case. Premalignant or tumor cells were enriched for nucleic acid extraction by macro-dissection performed after pathologic assessment. The AllPrep DNA/RNA FFPE Kit was used to isolate DNA from FFPE tissue. Using the immunoSEQ hsTCRbeta Kit, TCR beta CDR3 regions were sequenced from DNA. Per the authors' processing: TCR sequencing data were analysed with the ImmunoSEQ Analyzer. T cell clonality was defined as 1 minus Pielou's evenness, as computed on productive rearrangements. To measure T cell diversity, the inverse Simpson index was applied to productive templates. T cell density was defined as TCR beta template counts normalized to usable DNA, with usable DNA estimated by amplification and sequencing of housekeeping genes. Two-sided Kruskal-Wallis tests were used to compare TCR metrics between histologic stages. TCRdb limited this immuneACCESS table to in-frame rearrangements with V and J called. A share of clones is missing; checked studies link under half to unresolved V genes, and the rest is unexplained. V and J calls and clone size are as listed in that table; D and trimming were resolved from the DNA. Recorded for this sample are 25,000 or so clones; approximately 69% of them occurred a single time. Under 7% of the sample is taken by the ten largest.

Sequences were obtained from FFPE invasive lung adenocarcinoma tissue. The cell subset or site label, read with the paper, signifies: frankly invasive lung adenocarcinoma (ADC). The rearranged chain carries TRBV5-1 and TRBJ2-2; TRBD1 fits 7 bases in the junction. This receptor was taken from a person in their sixties or seventies with invasive lung adenocarcinoma. Some clones in this sample may be carry-over from other donors' samples. The nucleotide sequence reads as follows: TGCGCCAGCAGCTGGCAGGGGGCCGGGGAGCTGTTTTTT. This translates into CASSWQGAGELFF.